This is a list of T cell receptor beta chains from one sample in a study of cytomegalovirus exposure and HLA in healthy donors. Sequencing was performed with immunoSEQ multiplex PCR; in TCRdb, only in-frame clones are kept and a portion is missing. The data hold 100,000 or so clones, with about 81% observed a single time. Sequenced sample: PBMCs. The receptors shown here come from a man aged 45-65 years in good health and CMV-seronegative. CDR3s include the opening cysteine and the closing phenylalanine or tryptophan. A D gene is named only where the DNA matches it firmly. For some rows the clone size is stated as once, few or many, or as a class when expanded; others skip it.

abundance,d_gene,len,j_gene,v_gene,CDR3nt,CDR3aa
few,NA,14,TRBJ2-2,TRBV7-9,TGTGCCAGCAGCGTAGATGGCCCCCCCGGGGAGCTGTTTTTT,CASSVDGPPGELFF
NA,TRBD1,13,TRBJ1-1,TRBV19,TGTGCCAGTAGCGGACAGGGTCGAAATGAAGCTTTCTTT,CASSGQGRNEAFF
once,TRBD1,14,TRBJ1-6,TRBV4-3,TGCGCCAGCAGCTCTCGGACAGGTGATTCACCCCTCCACTTT,CASSSRTGDSPLHF
NA,TRBD1,15,TRBJ2-1,TRBV6-1,TGTGCCAGCAGTGAGGACAGGGGACCTTACAATGAGCAGTTCTTC,CASSEDRGPYNEQFF
few,NA,14,TRBJ1-1,TRBV6-5,TGTGCCAGCAGGAGCCTTACGGGACACCGTGAAGCTTTCTTT,CASRSLTGHREAFF
few,NA,14,TRBJ1-6,TRBV9,TGTGCCAGCCGACACGGGGGTGATAATTCACCCCTCCACTTT,CASRHGGDNSPLHF
NA,NA,15,TRBJ1-3,TRBV27,TGTGCCAGCGAGTGGGGAAGGAGGAGGGGAAACACCATATATTTT,CASEWGRRRGNTIYF
NA,TRBD2,15,TRBJ2-7,TRBV5-1,TGCGCCAGCAGCTTAAGCGGGGGGTCCACCTACGAGCAGTACTTC,CASSLSGGSTYEQYF
NA,NA,15,TRBJ1-1,TRBV7-9,TGTGCCAGCAGCTTAGCGGAGGGAATCTACACTGAAGCTTTCTTT,CASSLAEGIYTEAFF
NA,NA,17,TRBJ2-6,TRBV27,TGTGCCAGCGGACCGGGACTGTTCCCCTCTGGGGCCAACGTCCTGACTTTC,CASGPGLFPSGANVLTF
NA,NA,12,TRBJ2-7,TRBV28,TGTGCCAGCAGTCCTCGGGACTACGAGCAGTACTTC,CASSPRDYEQYF
NA,NA,15,TRBJ2-6,TRBV11-2,TGTGCCAGCAGCTTCAGGCACTCTGGGGCCAACGTCCTGACTTTC,CASSFRHSGANVLTF
once,NA,13,TRBJ2-3,TRBV28,TGTGCCAGCAGGAGACCAGGGACAGATACGCAGTATTTT,CASRRPGTDTQYF
NA,TRBD2,16,TRBJ2-3,TRBV28,TGTGCCAGCAGTTTTGGACTAGCGGGAGTCACAGATACGCAGTATTTT,CASSFGLAGVTDTQYF
NA,NA,13,TRBJ1-2,TRBV28,TGTGCCAGCAGGGTGGGGCGCGACTATGGCTACACCTTC,CASRVGRDYGYTF
NA,TRBD2,15,TRBJ2-3,TRBV5-4,TGTGCCAGCAGCTTAGACCTAGCGGGAGGAGATACGCAGTATTTT,CASSLDLAGGDTQYF
NA,TRBD1,11,TRBJ1-2,TRBV30,TGTGCCTGGGCCAAGGGGGCTGGCTACACCTTC,CAWAKGAGYTF
NA,TRBD2,15,TRBJ2-4,TRBV13,TGTGCCAGCAGCTCATTAGCGGGGGGGCAATACATTCAGTACTTC,CASSSLAGGQYIQYF
few,NA,15,TRBJ1-5,TRBV27,TGTGCCAGCAGTTTCCTGGGGGGAAGCAATCAGCCCCAGCATTTT,CASSFLGGSNQPQHF
few,NA,14,TRBJ1-6,TRBV30,TGTGCCGGGGCCCTAGGATCCTATAATTCACCCCTCCACTTT,CAGALGSYNSPLHF
NA,NA,12,TRBJ2-1,TRBV5-6,TGTGCCAGCGCGGTCTCCTACAATGAGCAGTTCTTC,CASAVSYNEQFF
NA,TRBD1,14,TRBJ2-2,TRBV18,TGTGCCAGCTCAGCGGACAGGGCAACCGGGGAGCTGTTTTTT,CASSADRATGELFF